This paragraph reports one T cell receptor beta chain. Its antigen specificity is not known. It has no much larger one-base neighbor in the sample; base qualities were not kept. The data were taken from a study of CD8+ T cells in alopecia areata (dated by TCRdb to 2017 to 2018). Regarding the complete study: The treated patients, all with moderate-to-severe alopecia areata, were enrolled in an open-label pilot trial of oral tofacitinib given at 5 to 10 mg twice daily. In humans, TCRbeta sequencing was performed on scalp tissue and on sorted CD4+ and CD8+ peripheral blood T cells from healthy controls and from patients with patchy or totalis/universalis alopecia areata. RNA was obtained with the PAXgene miRNA kit for fixed scalp, the miRNeasy kit for PBMCs, and the RNeasy kit for mouse skin. Patients received tofacitinib for 6 to 18 months and were then followed off drug for 6 months to check for delayed response and recurrence. High-throughput TCRbeta sequencing was used to examine T cell clonal expansion in alopecia areata in both the C3H/HeJ mouse model and human patients. Biopsies were taken from tofacitinib-treated patients at baseline and at 4 and 24 weeks of treatment, and a later scalp biopsy was taken in several of the tofacitinib-treated patients. For the treated patients, the SALT score, which quantifies what percentage of scalp surface area is affected, served as the measure of disease severity. Scalp clonality was compared among normal scalp (n=4), patchy alopecia areata scalp (n=8), and alopecia totalis/universalis scalp (n=8). TCRbeta CDR3 regions were amplified by immunoSEQ multiplex PCR using 35 Vbeta forward and 13 Jbeta reverse primers. Overall study outcomes, separate from this receptor: Tofacitinib significantly decreased scalp clonality and the number of expanded CD8+ clones among the top 100 scalp clones. Resident alphabeta T cells in normal human skin are also sequenced, complicating scalp TCR repertoire analysis, unlike mouse skin dominated by gammadelta T cells. Many expanded lesional clones were found to persist in scalp and blood during tofacitinib treatment, and relapse after treatment cessation may be partly explained by this persistence. Compared with mice, TCR sequences shared between patients were less clear, possibly partly because of HLA diversity across the patient population. Compared with normal scalp, lesional scalp had higher clonality and more expanded CD8+ clones, particularly in alopecia totalis/universalis, a pattern that suggests antigenic drive. Because the treated cohort was small and included a single nonresponder, larger studies are needed to assess links between baseline CD8+ expansion and response.

The time point label here, explained by the study, means: about 5 months on oral tofacitinib. In light of the paper, this sample's treatment or condition label describes: oral pan-JAK inhibitor, 5-10 mg twice daily. From alopecia areata patients, peripheral blood was collected along with lesional scalp punch biopsies. After PBMCs were isolated by density centrifugation and stained for CD3, CD4 and CD8, a FACSAria was used to sort CD4+ and CD8+ T cells. Measured from the cysteine to the phenylalanine, the CDR3 is 16 residues long. Of all the DNA, just the CDR3 is kept, 48 bases in frame from base 1. V and J are trimmed by 5 bases and 0 bases, and the gene matches miss 4 bases of the junction. As encoded in the germline V gene (reference sequence), CDR1 is MNHEY while CDR2 is SMNVEV. Libraries were constructed by the immunoSEQ multiplex PCR assay. RNA was extracted from all samples and reverse transcribed into cDNA, which served as template for TCR sequencing. SuperScript III was used to make first-strand cDNA, primed with a 2:1 mix of oligo-dT and random hexamers. A synthetic immune receptor repertoire was used to gauge amplification bias, and whatever bias remained was removed computationally. The source study handled its data this way. Raw reads were preprocessed to remove errors, and CDR3 was defined by IMGT conventions from the conserved cysteine to phenylalanine. Clonality was calculated as 1 minus Shannon entropy normalized by log2 of the number of productive unique TCRs. Whether scalp clones were CD4 or CD8 was inferred by matching scalp TCRbeta sequences against CD4 and CD8 repertoires sorted from blood. Held by TCRdb, this immuneACCESS table contains in-frame sequences only and omits some clones. Under half of the omission traces to an unresolved V gene where checked; the cause of the rest is unknown. D and trimming were read from the DNA, whereas the V and J calls and clone size are those reported in that table. The sample profile shows about 90,000 clones; 44% of them were found once. The ten largest clones capture roughly 18% of the sample.

This receptor was identified in a human donor with alopecia areata. This specimen consisted of CD8+ T cells sorted from blood, obtained at week 24, from a patient treated with tofacitinib. The sequence joins TRBV27 to TRBJ2-3, and TRBD2 aligns with 11 junction nucleotides. The sequenced DNA: TGTGCCAGCAGTACCCGGACTAGCGGGAGCACAGATACGCAGTATTTT. The translation is CASSTRTSGSTDTQYF.